This TCR beta chain was identified during a study of blood T cells in healthy people across ages. It was with a sample-barcoded 5' primer and a J-beta primer mix that a second PCR of about 6 to 12 cycles was run. The study obtained at least 3 million CDR3-containing paired-end reads from every sample. A single record per CDR3 protein comes from TCRdb applying MiXCR to the 5' RACE reads. The sample consists of about 640,000 distinct CDR3 sequences, approximately 59% of them appearing once. Germline trimming cut 6 bases from V and 4 bases from J; bases unmatched to any gene: 11. CDR1 and CDR2 from the germline V gene are SQVTM and ANQGSEA. CDR3 size: 14 residues.

The TCR sequence derives from a man in his sixties in good health. The sequenced sample consisted of blood. J is TRBJ1-1 and V is TRBV29-1; 7 positions agree with TRBD1. The CDR3 DNA reads TGCAGCGTCCCCTCCCCCCCAGGGGGCACTGAAGCTTTCTTT. Translation: CSVPSPPGGTEAFF.